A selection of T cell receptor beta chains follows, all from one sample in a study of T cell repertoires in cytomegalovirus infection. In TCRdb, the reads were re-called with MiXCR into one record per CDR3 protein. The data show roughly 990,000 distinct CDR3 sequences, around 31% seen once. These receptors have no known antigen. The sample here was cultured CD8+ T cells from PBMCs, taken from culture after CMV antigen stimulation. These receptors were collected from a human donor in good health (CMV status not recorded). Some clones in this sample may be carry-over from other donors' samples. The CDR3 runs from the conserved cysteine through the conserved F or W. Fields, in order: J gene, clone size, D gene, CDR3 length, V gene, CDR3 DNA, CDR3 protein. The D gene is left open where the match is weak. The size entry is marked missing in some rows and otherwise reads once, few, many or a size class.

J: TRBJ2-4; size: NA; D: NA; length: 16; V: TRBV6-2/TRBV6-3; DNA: TGTGCCAGCAGTTACGGGCAGCTCTTAGCCAAAAACATTCAGTACTTC; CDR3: CASSYGQLLAKNIQYF
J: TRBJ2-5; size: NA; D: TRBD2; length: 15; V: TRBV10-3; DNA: TGTGCCATCGGAGGGCTAGCGGGGGAGGCAGAGACCCAGTACTTC; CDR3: CAIGGLAGEAETQYF
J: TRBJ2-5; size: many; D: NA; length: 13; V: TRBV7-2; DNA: TGTGCCAGCCGCCCCCGAATACAAGAGACCCAGTACTTC; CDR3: CASRPRIQETQYF
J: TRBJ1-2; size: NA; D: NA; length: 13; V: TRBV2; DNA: TGTGCCAGCCACGTGAGGGCCTTAGAGGGCTACACCTTC; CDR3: CASHVRALEGYTF
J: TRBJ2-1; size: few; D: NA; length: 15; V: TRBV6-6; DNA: TGTGCCAGCAGTTGGGAGACGGTTAACTCGAATGAGCAGTTCTTC; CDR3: CASSWETVNSNEQFF
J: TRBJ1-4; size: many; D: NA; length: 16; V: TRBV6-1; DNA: TGTGCCAGCAGTCTGGAGGATGGGGCCACTAATGAAAAACTGTTTTTT; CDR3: CASSLEDGATNEKLFF
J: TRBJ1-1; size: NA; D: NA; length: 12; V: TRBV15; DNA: TGTGCCACCTCACTTGGGTTTTCTGAAGCTTTCTTT; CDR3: CATSLGFSEAFF
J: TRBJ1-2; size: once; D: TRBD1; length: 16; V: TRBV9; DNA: TGTGCCAGCAGCGGAAGACAACAGGGGACTAACTATGGCTACACCTTC; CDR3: CASSGRQQGTNYGYTF
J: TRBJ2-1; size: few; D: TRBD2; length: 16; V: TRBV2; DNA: TGTGCCAGCAGTGAATTTAGGCGGGGGGGCGGCCATGAGCAGTTCTTC; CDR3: CASSEFRRGGGHEQFF
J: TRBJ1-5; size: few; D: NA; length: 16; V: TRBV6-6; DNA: TGTGCCAGCAGTTACGACGCAGGGTCATCTAATCAGCCCCAGCATTTT; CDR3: CASSYDAGSSNQPQHF
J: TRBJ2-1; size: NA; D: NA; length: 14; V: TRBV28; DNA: TGTGCCAACAGCCTAGGTCGTGTTATGGATGAGCAGTTCTTC; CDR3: CANSLGRVMDEQFF
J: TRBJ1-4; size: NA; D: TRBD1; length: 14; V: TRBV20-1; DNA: TGCAGTGCTAGAGATTGGGACAGGGATGAAAAACTGTTTTTT; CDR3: CSARDWDRDEKLFF
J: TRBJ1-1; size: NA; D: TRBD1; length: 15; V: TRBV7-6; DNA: TGTGCCAGCAGCTCGCCGACAGGGAGGAACACTAAAGCTTTCTTT; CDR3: CASSSPTGRNTKAFF
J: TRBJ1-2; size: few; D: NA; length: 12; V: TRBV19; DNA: TGTGCCGCCGGGATAGAAGTATTTGGCTACACCTTC; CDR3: CAAGIEVFGYTF
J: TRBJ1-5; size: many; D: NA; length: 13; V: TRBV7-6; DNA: TGTGCCAGCAGCCCAGGGGTTCGGGAGCCCCAGCATTTT; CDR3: CASSPGVREPQHF
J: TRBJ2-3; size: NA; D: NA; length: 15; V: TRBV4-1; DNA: TGCGCCAGCAGCCAAGCGGAGACTAGCACAGATACGCAGTATTTT; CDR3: CASSQAETSTDTQYF
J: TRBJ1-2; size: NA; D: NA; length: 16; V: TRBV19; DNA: TGTGCCAGCACATACTGGATGCACAACCAGATCTATGGCTACACCTTC; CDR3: CASTYWMHNQIYGYTF
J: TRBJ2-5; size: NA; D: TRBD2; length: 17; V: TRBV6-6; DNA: TGTGCCAGCAGTTACTCGGGACTAGCGGGGGTGATGGAGACCCAGTACTTC; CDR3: CASSYSGLAGVMETQYF
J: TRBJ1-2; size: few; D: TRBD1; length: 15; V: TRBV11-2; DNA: TGTGCCAGCAGCTTAGACCCGGCAGGGGGCGGTGGCTACACCTTC; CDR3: CASSLDPAGGGGYTF
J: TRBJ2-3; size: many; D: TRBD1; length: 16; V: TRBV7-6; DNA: TGTGCCAGCAGCTTGCGGACAGGTTTGGGCACAGATACGCAGTATTTT; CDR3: CASSLRTGLGTDTQYF
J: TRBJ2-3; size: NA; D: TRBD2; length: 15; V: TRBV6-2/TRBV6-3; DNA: TGTGCCAGCAGAGGGAGCGGGGGGGCCCCAGATACGCAGTATTTT; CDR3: CASRGSGGAPDTQYF
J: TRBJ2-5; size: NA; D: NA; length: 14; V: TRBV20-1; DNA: TGCAGTGCTAGAGTGGACAACCTCCAAGAGACCCAGTACTTC; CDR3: CSARVDNLQETQYF
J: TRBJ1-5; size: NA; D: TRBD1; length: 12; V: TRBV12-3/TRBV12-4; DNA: TGTGCCAGCTCGACAGGGTATCAGCCCCAGCATTTT; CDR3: CASSTGYQPQHF
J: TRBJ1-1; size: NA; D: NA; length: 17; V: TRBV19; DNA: TGTGCCAGTAGTACCGACTGGGGGGCCGCCATGAACACTGAAGCTTTCTTT; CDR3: CASSTDWGAAMNTEAFF
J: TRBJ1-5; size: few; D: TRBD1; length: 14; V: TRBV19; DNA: TGTGCCAGTAGTTCGGCAGGGGGAGGTCAGCCCCAGCATTTT; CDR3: CASSSAGGGQPQHF
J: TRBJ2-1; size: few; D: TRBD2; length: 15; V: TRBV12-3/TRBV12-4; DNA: TGTGCCAGCAGTTTTAGGGCTAGCGGGGGGGGAGAGCAGTTCTTC; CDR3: CASSFRASGGGEQFF
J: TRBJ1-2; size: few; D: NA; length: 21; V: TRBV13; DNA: TGTGCCAGCAGCTTGGTGGGTGGGACGCCGGCGGGCGGACCGGTGAACTATGGCTACACCTTC; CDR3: CASSLVGGTPAGGPVNYGYTF
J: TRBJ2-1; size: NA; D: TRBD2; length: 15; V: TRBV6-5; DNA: TGTGCCAGCACTCCTAGCGGGGGAACCTACAATGAGCAGTTCTTC; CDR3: CASTPSGGTYNEQFF
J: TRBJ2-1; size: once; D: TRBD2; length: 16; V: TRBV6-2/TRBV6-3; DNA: TGTGCCAGCAGTTACCCTTCGGGCGGGGGAGGTAATGAGCAGTTCTTC; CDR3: CASSYPSGGGGNEQFF
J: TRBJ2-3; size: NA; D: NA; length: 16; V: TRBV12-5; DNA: TGTGCTAGTGGTTTCACAAGCCTAGGAAGCACAGATACGCAGTATTTT; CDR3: CASGFTSLGSTDTQYF
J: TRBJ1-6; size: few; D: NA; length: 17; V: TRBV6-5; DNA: TGTGCCAGCAGTTACCGGAGTCCAGGTTTCGGCGGTGGACCCCTCCACTTT; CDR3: CASSYRSPGFGGGPLHF